This T cell receptor (beta chain) was found in a study of type 1 regulatory T cells. Study details: This in vitro CD4 product, T-allo10, is enriched for Tr1 cells and alloantigen-specific. The study, taken as a whole, reports: Compared with non-type 1 regulatory T cells, type 1 regulatory T cells showed a more restricted TCR repertoire.

Comment on this clonotype: Its antigen is not identified.

CDR1 is SGHAT and CDR2 is FQDESV in the germline V gene (reference sequence). With V trimmed by 5 bases and J by 7 bases, 14 bases remained unmatched. The CDR3 consists of 15 residues. One entry per CDR3 protein results from TCRdb running MiXCR on the reads. Found here are about 71,000 distinct CDR3 sequences, 20% to 25% of them singletons; the top ten hold 8.3%. The sequence was obtained from a human donor in good health. The sample comprised cultured type 1 regulatory T (Tr1) cells, either the whole culture or a sorted fraction (not recorded which). The V and J genes are TRBV11-1 and TRBJ2-7; 7 bases agree with TRBD1. This CDR3 reads CASSLGAGGNWEQYF. The CDR3, as DNA: TGTGCCAGCAGCCTAGGGGCAGGGGGAAACTGGGAGCAGTACTTC.